The 18 T cell receptor beta chains given below trace back to one sample, sequenced in a study of OX40 agonist ivuxolimab in advanced cancers. Some clones are missing from TCRdb's copy, which holds only in-frame ones; the method was immunoSEQ multiplex PCR. The table has just over 20,000 clones, more than 75% seen once; the top ten hold approximately 9.7%. The sample here was CD4+ or CD8+ T cells sorted from blood, taken in a trial of the OX40 agonist ivuxolimab. These receptors were taken from an adult with an advanced solid tumor such as melanoma, head and neck, liver or kidney cancer.

The chain uses TRBV10-3 and TRBJ2-3; D is perhaps TRBD1 (5 bases). V was pared by 5 bases and J by 4 bases, with 13 bases between. Germline assignment: CDR1 ENHRY and CDR2 SYGVKD. The CDR3 totals 14 residues. The CDR3 DNA sequence: TGTGCCATCAGTCCAGGGAACGAGGCAGATACGCAGTATTTT. Translating gives CAISPGNEADTQYF.

V usage is TRBV28 and J usage is TRBJ2-3, with TRBD2 matching over 7 bases. After removal of 10 bases from V and 2 bases from J, the junction contained 12 bases not matched to a gene. There are 15 residues in the CDR3. The germline V gene encodes CDR1 MDHEN and CDR2 SYDVKM. CDR3 amino acids: CATRPLGLLTDTQYF. CDR3 nucleotide sequence: TGTGCCACCCGACCGTTGGGACTACTCACAGATACGCAGTATTTT.

This sequence joins TRBV9 and TRBJ2-6, with D perhaps matching TRBD1 (5 bases). This CDR3 contains 14 residues. With 3 bases removed from V and 1 base from J, the gap between germline ends came to 5 bases. The V gene's germline CDR1 is SGDLS and CDR2 YYNGEE. As DNA, the CDR3 is TGTGCCAGCAGCGCAGGGTCTGGGGCCAACGTCCTGACTTTC. This codes for CASSAGSGANVLTF.

A remark on this clone: A junction end diverges from the germline sequence, so it may reflect a read error. The rearrangement joins TRBV14 to TRBJ2-3; D is perhaps TRBD1 or TRBD2 (5 bases each). There are 16 residues in the CDR3. Germline-derived CDR1 and CDR2 are SGHDN and FVKESK. In DNA form, the CDR3 reads TGTGCCAGCAGTCAAGTGGGGGACGGACGCACAGATACGCAGTATTTT. Translated, it gives CASSQVGDGRTDTQYF.

This clone was recorded a few times. The chain joins TRBV11-2 to TRBJ2-5; D not resolved. V lost 4 bases and J 5 bases, leaving 11 bases between the germline ends. The CDR3 contains 13 residues. Germline lookup yields CDR1 SGHAT and CDR2 FQNNGV. Here the CDR3 DNA reads TGTGCCAGCAGCTGGACCCCCAGCGAGACCCAGTACTTC. It encodes CASSWTPSETQYF.

This chain uses TRBV2 with TRBJ2-2, with a possible D match to TRBD2 (7 bases). CDR3 length: 15 amino acids. V was cut by 4 bases and J by 3 bases, with 12 bases left in between. Germline CDR1 SNHLY, CDR2 FYNNEI. The CDR3 DNA sequence: TGTGCCAGCAGTGGTGGCGGGGGCTACACCGGGGAGCTGTTTTTT. Translation: CASSGGGGYTGELFF. Full variable domain (missing parts from reference TRBV2 and TRBJ2-2): EPEVTQTPSHQVTQMGQEVILRCVPISNHLYFYWYRQILGQKVEFLVSFYNNEISEKSEIFDDQFSVERPDGSNFTLKIRSTKLEDSAMYFCASSGGGGYTGELFFGEGSRLTVL.

CDR3 region: CASITTGANTEAFF. DNA of the CDR3: TGTGCCAGCATCACTACCGGGGCGAACACTGAAGCTTTCTTT. The V and J genes are TRBV6-5 and TRBJ1-1; the D gene is possibly TRBD1 (5 bases). CDR3 length: 14 residues. V lost 7 bases to trimming and J lost 1 base, with 13 bases between them. Per the germline V gene, CDR1 is MNHEY and CDR2 is SVGAGI.

J is TRBJ2-2 and V is TRBV7-3, with 7 bases fitting TRBD1. This CDR3 spans 15 amino acids. CDR1 and CDR2 from the germline V gene are SGHTA and FQGTGA. Trimming removed 2 bases from V and 1 base from J; junction bases left unmatched: 1. The CDR3 DNA sequence: TGTGCCAGCAGCTTAGGGGACAGGAACACCGGGGAGCTGTTTTTT. Translated, it gives CASSLGDRNTGELFF.

V and J are TRBV10-3 and TRBJ2-2; 10 bases line up with TRBD2. Trimming took 11 bases from V and 1 from J; bases not matched to a gene: 4. Germline V gene lookup returns CDR1 ENHRY and CDR2 SYGVKD. The CDR3 extends over 14 amino acids. CDR3: CALGLAENTGELFF. The DNA for the CDR3 is TGTGCCCTAGGACTAGCGGAGAACACCGGGGAGCTGTTTTTT.

This CDR3 is CASSRTSGGPKTGELFF. The CDR3 DNA sequence: TGTGCCAGCAGCCGGACTAGCGGGGGCCCCAAGACCGGGGAGCTGTTTTTT. The V call is TRBV5-4, the J call TRBJ2-2; 13 bases fit TRBD2. CDR3 length: 17 amino acids. J gave up 5 bases and V 4 bases, and 8 bases lay outside the gene matches. In germline, CDR1 is SGHNT, CDR2 YYREEE (reference sequence). The full variable domain, with the rest looked up from reference TRBV5-4 and TRBJ2-2, is ETGVTQSPTHLIKTRGQQVTLRCSSQSGHNTVSWYQQALGQGPQFIFQYYREEENGRGNFPPRFSGLQFPNYSSELNVNALELDDSALYLCASSRTSGGPKTGELFFGEGSRLTVL.

This clone appeared a few times. This chain uses TRBV27 with TRBJ1-2; 7 bases align to TRBD1. CDR1 is MNHEY and CDR2 is SMNVEV in the germline V gene (reference sequence). This CDR3 contains 13 residues. V was pared by 6 bases and J by 8 bases, with 9 bases of the junction left unmatched. DNA for the CDR3: TGTGCCAGCAGGGGGAGACAGGGTTGGGGCTACACCTTC. Protein sequence: CASRGRQGWGYTF.

As to this clone: At one end, the junction sequence differs from germline, possibly due to a read error. V usage is TRBV7-2 and J usage is TRBJ2-4; tentative D call: TRBD1 (6 bases). Per germline, CDR1 SGHTA and CDR2 FQGNSA. The CDR3 has 13 residues. The CDR3 sequence is CASSSTPDRNKNF. DNA of the CDR3: TGTGCCAGCAGCTCTACGCCTGACAGGAATAAGAACTTC.

The rearrangement links TRBV4-3 to TRBJ1-4; no clear D gene. Germline loops: CDR1 LGHNA, CDR2 YSLEER. This CDR3 has 15 residues. V was pared by 0 bases and J by 5 bases, with 10 bases between. The CDR3 DNA reads as TGCGCCAGCAGCCAAGAAAACTTCGTAAATGAAAAACTGTTTTTT. Amino acids: CASSQENFVNEKLFF.

The rearrangement uses TRBV6-6 and TRBJ2-3; tentatively, D is TRBD1 (7 bases). V shed 5 bases and J shed 6 bases, with 18 bases lying between them. The CDR3 loop spans 15 amino acids. Germline-derived CDR1 and CDR2 are MNHNY and SVGAGI (reference sequence). The DNA of the CDR3 is TGTGCCAGCAGTCACCTTACAGGGGCGGGGGATACGCAGTATTTT. This translates into CASSHLTGAGDTQYF.

The J gene is TRBJ2-3, the V gene TRBV6-6; D tentatively fits TRBD1 or TRBD2 (5 bases each). The germline V and J ends were trimmed by 8 bases and 3 bases, with 12 bases remaining between them. The CDR3 has 13 residues. Germline assignment: CDR1 MNHNY and CDR2 SVGAGI (reference sequence). The CDR3 sequence: CASSWGLTDTQYF. The CDR3 DNA sequence: TGTGCCAGCTCTTGGGGGTTAACAGATACGCAGTATTTT.

This sequence joins TRBV7-9 and TRBJ1-4; tentative D call: TRBD1 (5 bases). V was shortened by 4 bases and J by 2 bases, with 8 bases between the two germline ends. Germline-derived CDR1 and CDR2 are SEHNR and FQNEAQ (reference sequence). The CDR3 has 14 amino acids. CDR3 coding DNA: TGTGCCAGCAGCTCCGGGGCCACTAATGAAAAACTGTTTTTT. It translates to CASSSGATNEKLFF.

The V and J genes are TRBV6-6 and TRBJ1-5, with D possibly matching TRBD1 (5 bases). Germline V gene sequence: CDR1 MNHNY, CDR2 SVGAGI (reference sequence). Trimming took 7 bases from V and 5 from J, leaving 9 bases between them. The CDR3 spans 12 residues. The CDR3 sequence is CASNQGDQPQHF. The CDR3 nucleotides read TGTGCCAGCAATCAAGGGGATCAGCCCCAGCATTTT.

This sequence joins TRBV2 and TRBJ2-2; TRBD2 is a possible D gene (6 bases). This CDR3 region has 15 residues. From germline, CDR1 is SNHLY and CDR2 FYNNEI. The V end was cut by 7 bases, the J end by 6 bases, with 18 bases between. CDR3 loop: CASTPIRSGAGELFF. CDR3 bases: TGTGCCAGCACCCCAATCCGGTCGGGGGCCGGGGAGCTGTTTTTT.